This T cell receptor (beta chain) originates from a study of OX40 agonist ivuxolimab in advanced cancers. Study overall: Participants averaged roughly 57 years of age (range roughly 23 to 90) and were over 75% male.

Sequencing was performed with immunoSEQ multiplex PCR; in TCRdb, only in-frame clones are kept and a portion is missing. The top ten hold roughly 3.3% of the sample, which has about 57,000 clones, 83% seen once. The CDR3 contains 15 residues. Germline lookup yields CDR1 MNHNY and CDR2 SVGAGI (reference sequence). Trimming stripped 6 bases from V and 3 bases from J, with 15 bases between. The specimen was CD4+ or CD8+ T cells sorted from blood, collected in a trial of the OX40 agonist ivuxolimab. The TCR comes from an adult with an advanced solid tumor such as melanoma, head and neck, liver or kidney cancer. The chain combines TRBV6-6 with TRBJ2-4; unclear D gene. CDR3: CASRSMGLGKNIQYF. CDR3 in DNA: TGTGCCAGCAGATCAATGGGGTTAGGCAAAAACATTCAGTACTTC.